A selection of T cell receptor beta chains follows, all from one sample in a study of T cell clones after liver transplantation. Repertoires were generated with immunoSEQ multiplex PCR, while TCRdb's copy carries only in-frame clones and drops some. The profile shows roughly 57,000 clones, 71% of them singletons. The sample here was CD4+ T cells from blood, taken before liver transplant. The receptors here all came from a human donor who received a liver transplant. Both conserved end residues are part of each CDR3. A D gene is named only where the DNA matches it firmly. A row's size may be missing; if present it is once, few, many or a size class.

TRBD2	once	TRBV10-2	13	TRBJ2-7	CASSEVRGYEQYF	TGCGCCAGCAGTGAGGTGCGGGGGTACGAGCAGTACTTC
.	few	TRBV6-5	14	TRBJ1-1	CASSYQIGVTEAFF	TGTGCCAGCAGTTACCAGATAGGGGTTACTGAAGCTTTCTTT
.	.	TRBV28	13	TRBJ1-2	CASSPEFNYGYTF	TGTGCCAGCAGCCCCGAGTTTAACTATGGCTACACCTTC
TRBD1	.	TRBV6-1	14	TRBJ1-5	CASTTTGGNQPQHF	TGTGCCAGCACCACGACAGGGGGGAACCAGCCCCAGCATTTT
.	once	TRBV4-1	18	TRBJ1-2	CASSQVRGTTQKDYGYTF	TGCGCCAGCAGCCAGGTCAGGGGCACTACTCAAAAGGACTATGGCTACACCTTC
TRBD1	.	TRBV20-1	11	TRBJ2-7	CSSRQGYEQYF	TGCAGTTCGAGACAGGGCTACGAGCAGTACTTC
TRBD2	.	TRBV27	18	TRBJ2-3	CASSAQRLAGGGTDTQYF	TGTGCCAGCAGTGCTCAAAGACTAGCGGGGGGGGGAACAGATACGCAGTATTTT
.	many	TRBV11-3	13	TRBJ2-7	CASSWTVQSEQYF	TGTGCCAGCAGCTGGACAGTACAGAGTGAGCAGTACTTC
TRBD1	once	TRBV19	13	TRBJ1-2	CASSPDRDYGYTF	TGTGCCAGTAGTCCAGACAGGGACTATGGCTACACCTTC
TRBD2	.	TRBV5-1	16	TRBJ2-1	CASSFFTSGGANEQFF	TGCGCCAGCAGCTTCTTTACTAGCGGGGGGGCAAATGAGCAGTTCTTC
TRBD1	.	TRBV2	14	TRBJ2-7	CASTPTGGKWEQYF	TGTGCCAGCACTCCGACAGGGGGCAAGTGGGAGCAGTACTTC
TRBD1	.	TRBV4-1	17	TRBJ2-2	CASSQPGGQGPTGELFF	TGCGCCAGCAGCCAACCCGGTGGACAGGGGCCCACCGGGGAGCTGTTTTTT
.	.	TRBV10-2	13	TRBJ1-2	CASSDHSNYGYTF	TGCGCCAGCAGTGATCACTCCAACTATGGCTACACCTTC
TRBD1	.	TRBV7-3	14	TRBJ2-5	CASSRTGGQETQYF	TGTGCCAGCAGCCGTACAGGGGGGCAAGAGACCCAGTACTTC
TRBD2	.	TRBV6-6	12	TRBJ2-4	CAGGETTYIQYF	TGTGCCGGGGGGGAGACAACGTACATTCAGTACTTC
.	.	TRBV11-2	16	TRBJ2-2	CASSLYEGSSTGELFF	TGTGCCAGCAGCTTATACGAGGGTTCTAGCACCGGGGAGCTGTTTTTT
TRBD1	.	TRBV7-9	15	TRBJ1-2	CASSLVGQAEGGYTF	TGTGCCAGCAGCTTAGTTGGACAGGCAGAGGGTGGCTACACCTTC
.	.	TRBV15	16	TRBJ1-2	CATSRDRWQGDYGYTF	TGTGCCACCAGCAGAGATAGGTGGCAGGGCGACTATGGCTACACCTTC
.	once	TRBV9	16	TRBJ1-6	CASSADPTGLNSPLHF	TGTGCCAGCAGCGCAGACCCTACAGGGTTGAATTCACCCCTCCACTTT
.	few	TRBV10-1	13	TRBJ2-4	CASSESSENIQYF	TGCGCCAGCAGTGAGTCGTCAGAAAACATTCAGTACTTC
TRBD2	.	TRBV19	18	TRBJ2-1	CASSILGRTSGGAQEQFF	TGTGCCAGTAGTATACTTGGTAGGACTAGCGGGGGGGCCCAAGAGCAGTTCTTC
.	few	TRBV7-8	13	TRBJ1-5	CASSLARGQPQHF	TGTGCCAGCAGCTTAGCGAGGGGGCAGCCCCAGCATTTT
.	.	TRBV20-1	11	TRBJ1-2	CSLDTNYGYTF	TGCAGTCTTGACACTAACTATGGCTACACCTTC
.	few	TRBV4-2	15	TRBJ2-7	CASSQVTGSNYEQYF	TGTGCCAGCAGCCAAGTAACAGGGAGCAACTACGAGCAGTACTTC
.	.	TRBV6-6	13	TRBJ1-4	CASLLGGNEKLFF	TGTGCCAGCCTGTTGGGGGGGAATGAAAAACTGTTTTTT
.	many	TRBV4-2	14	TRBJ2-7	CASSQESTFYEQYF	TGTGCCAGCAGCCAAGAGTCGACTTTCTACGAGCAGTACTTC
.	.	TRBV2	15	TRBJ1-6	CASTITELLSSPLHF	TGTGCCAGCACAATAACCGAGTTATTGAGTTCACCCCTCCACTTT
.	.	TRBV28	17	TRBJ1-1	CASSSETPYRDYTEAFF	TGTGCCAGCAGTTCCGAAACCCCATACAGGGATTACACTGAAGCTTTCTTT
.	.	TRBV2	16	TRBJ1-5	CASSEGRETSNQPQHF	TGTGCCAGCAGTGAAGGGAGGGAAACGAGCAATCAGCCCCAGCATTTT
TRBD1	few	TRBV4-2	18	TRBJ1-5	CASSQDLTGRESNQPQHF	TGTGCCAGCAGCCAAGATTTGACAGGGCGCGAAAGCAATCAGCCCCAGCATTTT
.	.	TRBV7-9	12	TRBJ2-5	CASSFDTQTQYF	TGTGCCAGCAGCTTCGACACACAGACCCAGTACTTC
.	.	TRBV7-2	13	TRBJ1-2	CASSEDRRDGYTF	TGTGCCAGCAGCGAGGACAGAAGGGATGGCTACACCTTC
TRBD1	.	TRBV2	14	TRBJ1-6	CASNGQGRDSPLHF	TGTGCCAGCAACGGACAGGGGAGGGATTCACCCCTCCACTTT
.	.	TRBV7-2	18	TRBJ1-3	CASSLAGGAGVIGNTIYF	TGTGCCAGCAGCTTAGCCGGGGGGGCGGGGGTTATTGGAAACACCATATATTTT
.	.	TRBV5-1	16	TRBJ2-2	CASSLDSGKNTGELFF	TGCGCCAGCAGCTTGGACAGCGGCAAGAACACCGGGGAGCTGTTTTTT
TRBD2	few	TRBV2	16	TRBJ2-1	CASSEFSGLATTQQFF	TGTGCCAGCAGTGAATTCTCCGGACTAGCGACGACTCAACAGTTCTTC
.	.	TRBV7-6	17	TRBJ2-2	CASSQTGGAGSTGELFF	TGTGCCAGCAGCCAAACTGGGGGGGCAGGGTCCACCGGGGAGCTGTTTTTT